This T cell receptor beta chain was identified during a study of early stage breast cancer tumors. As for the study in general: The ER+/PR+/HER2- tumors included seven or eight ductal and a handful of lobular carcinomas. Each sample averaged around 10-fold read coverage.

The CDR3 totals 11 residues. CDR1 is SGHTA and CDR2 is FQGNSA in the germline V gene. Trimming removed 5 bases at V and 3 bases at J, with 4 bases between. Study outcomes and limitations: Tumor and normal breast were distinguished via blood comparison in 14 of 16 patients. Commonly generated sequences made up most enriched TCRB sequences shared between patients.

This clone was seen only once. Its cognate antigen is unknown. Method: immunoSEQ multiplex PCR; TCRdb's copy keeps in-frame clones and lacks some. The sample carries tens of thousands of clones, 72% recorded once. The rearrangement joins TRBV7-2 to TRBJ1-2; D is unresolved. The receptor comes from a person aged 45-60 years with breast cancer. Sequenced input: blood. CDR3 sequence reads: CASSLDYGYTF. The DNA of the CDR3 is TGTGCCAGCAGCCTAGACTATGGCTACACCTTC.